This TCR beta chain emerged from a study of T cell responses to AZD1222 COVID-19 vaccine. The trim removed 3 bases at V and 9 bases at J, leaving 10 bases unmatched. This CDR3 comprises 15 residues. The germline V gene has CDR1 SGHNT and CDR2 YENEEA. The repertoire was sequenced with immunoSEQ multiplex PCR; TCRdb's copy has only in-frame clones and lacks some. The table has about 84,000 clones, 75% to 90% seen once; the top ten hold 9% to 13%. The source of this sequence is an adult who received the AZD1222 COVID-19 vaccine. The chain carries TRBV11-3 and TRBJ2-1, with 8 bases identical to TRBD2. The sample here was peripheral blood, taken 28 days after the second AZD1222 dose. The CDR3 reads CASSFGTHGGVEQFF. In DNA form, the CDR3 reads TGTGCCAGCAGCTTCGGGACACACGGGGGGGTTGAGCAGTTCTTC.